This T cell receptor beta chain was sequenced in a study of blood T cells in healthy people across ages. Study findings and constraints: In the absence of known donor CMV status, changes in expanded clonotypes were possibly confounded.

Collection of around 10 milliliters of peripheral blood was performed for each donor. PBMCs numbering at least 6 million were isolated per sample. Concerning this clonotype: Its antigen is still unknown. A much larger clonotype is one base distant, so this may be a read error.

Primed by a sample-barcoded 5' primer and a J-beta primer mix, a second PCR proceeded for about 7 to 12 cycles. Via MiXCR, TCRdb re-called the 5' RACE reads, giving one row per CDR3 protein. The sample shows some 1.7 million distinct CDR3 sequences, about 28% of them seen only once. The sample comprised blood. The sequence was collected from a woman in her thirties in good health.

CDR3 in amino acids: CVSPTGIGYTF. Here the CDR3 DNA reads TGTGTCAGCCCCACAGGCATTGGCTACACCTTC. The chain recombines TRBV27 with TRBJ1-2, with D possibly being TRBD1 (5 bases). The CDR3 runs 11 residues. CDR1 MNHEY and CDR2 SMNVEV come from the germline V gene (reference sequence).